Sequencing of this TCR beta chain was carried out in a study of PD-L1 blockade in urothelial cancer. The overall study: The authors examined blood 3 weeks (second dose) and 6 weeks after treatment start. Median T cell yield per blood sample was about 140,000 cells.

Each PCR reaction had synthetic TCR analog templates spiked into it. Some clones are missing from TCRdb's copy, which holds only in-frame ones; the method was immunoSEQ multiplex PCR. The table shows just under 65,000 clones, with roughly 77% occurring only once. Germline CDR1 and CDR2: SSHAT and FNYEAQ (reference sequence). V trimming: 5 bases; J trimming: 2 bases; junction bases outside the gene matches: 2. The CDR3 contains 14 residues. This sample's time point: pretreatment peripheral blood. This clonotype originated in a man between 65 and 85 years old with urothelial cancer. The chain combines TRBV7-7 with TRBJ2-2, with 7 bases aligning to TRBD1. The material was PBMCs, obtained around atezolizumab (anti-PD-L1) treatment. The CDR3 DNA sequence: TGTGCCAGCAGCAGGGACAGTAACACCGGGGAGCTGTTTTTT. Translation: CASSRDSNTGELFF.